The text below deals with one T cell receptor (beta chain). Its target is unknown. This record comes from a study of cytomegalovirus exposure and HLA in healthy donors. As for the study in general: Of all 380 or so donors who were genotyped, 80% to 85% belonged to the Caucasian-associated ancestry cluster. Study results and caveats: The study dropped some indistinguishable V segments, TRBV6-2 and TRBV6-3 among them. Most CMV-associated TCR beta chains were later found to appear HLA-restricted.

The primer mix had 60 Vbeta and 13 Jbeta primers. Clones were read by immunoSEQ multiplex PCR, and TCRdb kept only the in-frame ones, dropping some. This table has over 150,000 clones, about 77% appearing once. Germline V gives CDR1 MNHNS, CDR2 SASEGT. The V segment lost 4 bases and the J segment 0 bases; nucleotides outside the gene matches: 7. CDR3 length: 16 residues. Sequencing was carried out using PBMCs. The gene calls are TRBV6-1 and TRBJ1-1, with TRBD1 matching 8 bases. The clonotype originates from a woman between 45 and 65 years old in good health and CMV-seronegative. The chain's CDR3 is CASSGRAGGMNTEAFF. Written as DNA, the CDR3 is TGTGCCAGCAGTGGTCGTGCAGGGGGCATGAACACTGAAGCTTTCTTT.